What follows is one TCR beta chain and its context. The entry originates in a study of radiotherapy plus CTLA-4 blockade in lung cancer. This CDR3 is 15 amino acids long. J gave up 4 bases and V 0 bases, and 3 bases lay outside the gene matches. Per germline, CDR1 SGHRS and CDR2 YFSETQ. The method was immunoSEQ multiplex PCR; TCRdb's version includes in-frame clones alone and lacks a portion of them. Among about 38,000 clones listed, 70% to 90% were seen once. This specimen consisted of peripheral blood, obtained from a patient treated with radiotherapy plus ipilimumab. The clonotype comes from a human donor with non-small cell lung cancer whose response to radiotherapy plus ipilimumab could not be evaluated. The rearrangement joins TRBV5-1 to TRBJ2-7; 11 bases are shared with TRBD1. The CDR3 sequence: CASSLDGQGAYEQYF. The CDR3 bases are TGCGCCAGCAGCTTGGATGGACAGGGGGCGTACGAGCAGTACTTC.